The clone carrying this T cell receptor (beta chain) was counted only a few times. The data were obtained in a study of T cell repertoires in cytomegalovirus infection. Trimming removed 3 bases at V and 3 bases at J, with 7 bases between. The CDR3 loop spans 13 amino acids. Germline lookup yields CDR1 SEHNR and CDR2 FQNEAQ (reference sequence). TCRdb recomputed calls from the reads with MiXCR, one row per CDR3 protein. The top ten hold around 40% of the sample, which has more than 85,000 distinct CDR3 sequences, less than 25% seen once. This TCR was sampled from a human donor in good health (CMV status not recorded). Some clones in this sample may be carry-over from other donors' samples. V usage is TRBV7-9 and J usage is TRBJ2-3, with D possibly TRBD1 on 5 matching bases. Source material: CD8+ T cells from PBMCs. The CDR3 region has the DNA TGTGCCAGCAGCTTCCAGGGAACAGATACGCAGTATTTT. Translated, it gives CASSFQGTDTQYF.